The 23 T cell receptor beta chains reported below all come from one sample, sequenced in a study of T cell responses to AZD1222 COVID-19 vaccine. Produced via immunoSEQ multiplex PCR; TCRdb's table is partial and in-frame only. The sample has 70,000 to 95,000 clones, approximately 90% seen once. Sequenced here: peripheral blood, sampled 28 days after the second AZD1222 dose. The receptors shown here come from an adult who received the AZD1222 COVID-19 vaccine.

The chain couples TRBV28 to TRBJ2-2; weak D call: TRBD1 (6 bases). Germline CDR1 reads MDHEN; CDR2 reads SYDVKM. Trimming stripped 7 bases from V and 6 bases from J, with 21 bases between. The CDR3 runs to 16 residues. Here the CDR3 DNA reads TGTGCCAGCACCACTGGTGGCCAGGGGTGGGCCGGGGAGCTGTTTTTT. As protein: CASTTGGQGWAGELFF.

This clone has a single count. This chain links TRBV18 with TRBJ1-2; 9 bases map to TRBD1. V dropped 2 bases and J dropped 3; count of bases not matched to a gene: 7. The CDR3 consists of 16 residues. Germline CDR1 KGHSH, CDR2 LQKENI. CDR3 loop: CASSPTPGQGHYGYTF. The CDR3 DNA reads TGTGCCAGCTCACCAACCCCGGGACAGGGACACTATGGCTACACCTTC.

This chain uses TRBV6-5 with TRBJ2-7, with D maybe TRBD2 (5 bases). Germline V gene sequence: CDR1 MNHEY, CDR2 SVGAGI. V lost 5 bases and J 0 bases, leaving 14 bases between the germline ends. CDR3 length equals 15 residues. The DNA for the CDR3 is TGTGCCAGCAGTCTCCGGGAAGGGAGCTCCTACGAGCAGTACTTC. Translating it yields CASSLREGSSYEQYF.

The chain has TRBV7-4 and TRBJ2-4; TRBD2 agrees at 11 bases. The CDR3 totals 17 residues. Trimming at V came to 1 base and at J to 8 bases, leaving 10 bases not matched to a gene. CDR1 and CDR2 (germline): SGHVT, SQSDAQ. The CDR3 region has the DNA TGTGCCAGCAGCTTAGTTCCTACTAGCGGGAGTAGAGACATTCAGTACTTC. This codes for CASSLVPTSGSRDIQYF.

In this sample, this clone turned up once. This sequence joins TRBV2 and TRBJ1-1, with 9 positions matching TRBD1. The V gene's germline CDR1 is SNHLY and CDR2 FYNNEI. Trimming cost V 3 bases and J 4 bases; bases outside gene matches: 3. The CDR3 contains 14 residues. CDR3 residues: CASSEDRGRTEAFF. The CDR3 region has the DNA TGTGCCAGCAGTGAGGACAGGGGTCGCACTGAAGCTTTCTTT.

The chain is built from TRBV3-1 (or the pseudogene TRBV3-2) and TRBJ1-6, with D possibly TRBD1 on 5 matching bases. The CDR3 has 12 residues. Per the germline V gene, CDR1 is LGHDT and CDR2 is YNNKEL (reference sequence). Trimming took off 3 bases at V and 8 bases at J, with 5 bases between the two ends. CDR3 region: CASSQGDSPLHF. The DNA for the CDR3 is TGTGCCAGCAGCCAGGGGGATTCACCCCTCCACTTT.

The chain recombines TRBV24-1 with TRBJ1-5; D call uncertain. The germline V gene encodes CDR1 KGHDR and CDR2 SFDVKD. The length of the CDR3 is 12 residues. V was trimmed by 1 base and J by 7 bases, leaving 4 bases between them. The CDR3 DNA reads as TGTGCCACCAGTGATTTTGGACAGCCCCAGCATTTT. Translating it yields CATSDFGQPQHF.

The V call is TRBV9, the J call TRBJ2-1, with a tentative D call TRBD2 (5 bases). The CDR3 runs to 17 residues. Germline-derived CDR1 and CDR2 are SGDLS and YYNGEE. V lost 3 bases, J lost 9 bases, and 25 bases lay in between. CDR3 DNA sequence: TGTGCCAGCAGCGGTGCGGAGAAAGTAGAGCGGCCTGGTGAGCAGTTCTTC. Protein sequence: CASSGAEKVERPGEQFF.

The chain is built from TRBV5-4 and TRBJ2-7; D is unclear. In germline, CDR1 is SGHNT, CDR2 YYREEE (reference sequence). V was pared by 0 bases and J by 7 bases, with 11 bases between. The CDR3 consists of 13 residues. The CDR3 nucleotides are TGTGCCAGCAGCTTGGGTGGGCCCTCGGAGCAGTACTTC. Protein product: CASSLGGPSEQYF. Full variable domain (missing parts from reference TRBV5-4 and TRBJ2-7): ETGVTQSPTHLIKTRGQQVTLRCSSQSGHNTVSWYQQALGQGPQFIFQYYREEENGRGNFPPRFSGLQFPNYSSELNVNALELDDSALYLCASSLGGPSEQYFGPGTRLTVT.

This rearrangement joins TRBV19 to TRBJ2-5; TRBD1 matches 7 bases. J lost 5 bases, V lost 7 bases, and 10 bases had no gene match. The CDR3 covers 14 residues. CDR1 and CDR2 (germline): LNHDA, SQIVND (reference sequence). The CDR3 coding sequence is TGTGCCAGTAAAGGGACAGCAATAGGGGAGACCCAGTACTTC. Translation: CASKGTAIGETQYF.

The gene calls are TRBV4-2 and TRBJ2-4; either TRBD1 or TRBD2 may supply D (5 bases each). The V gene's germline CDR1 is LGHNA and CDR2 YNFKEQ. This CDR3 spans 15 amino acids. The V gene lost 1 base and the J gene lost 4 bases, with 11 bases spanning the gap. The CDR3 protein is CASSQGDGPKNIQYF. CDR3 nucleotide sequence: TGTGCCAGCAGCCAAGGGGACGGCCCGAAAAACATTCAGTACTTC.

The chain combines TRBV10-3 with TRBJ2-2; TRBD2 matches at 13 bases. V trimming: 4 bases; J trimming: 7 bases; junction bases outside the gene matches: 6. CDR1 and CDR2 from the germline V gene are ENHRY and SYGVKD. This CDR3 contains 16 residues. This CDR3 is CAISGTLAGGVGELFF. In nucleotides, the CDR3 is TGTGCCATCAGTGGAACACTAGCGGGAGGGGTCGGGGAGCTGTTTTTT.

The CDR3 here is CASRTGTEAFF. CDR3 in DNA: TGTGCCAGCAGGACCGGCACTGAAGCTTTCTTT. This chain links TRBV28 with TRBJ1-1; D call uncertain. The V and J ends lost 6 bases and 4 bases respectively, with 6 bases between them. The CDR3 covers 11 residues. Looked up from germline, CDR1 is MDHEN and CDR2 is SYDVKM.

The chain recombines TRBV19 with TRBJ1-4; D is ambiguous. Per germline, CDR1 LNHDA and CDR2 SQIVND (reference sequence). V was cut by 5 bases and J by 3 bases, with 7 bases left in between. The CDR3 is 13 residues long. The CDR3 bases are TGTGCCAGTAGTTACGGGGCTAATGAAAAACTGTTTTTT. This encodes CASSYGANEKLFF. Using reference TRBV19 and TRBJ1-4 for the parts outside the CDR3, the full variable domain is DGGITQSPKYLFRKEGQNVTLSCEQNLNHDAMYWYRQDPGQGLRLIYYSQIVNDFQKGDIAEGYSVSREKKESFPLTVTSAQKNPTAFYLCASSYGANEKLFFGSGTQLSVL.

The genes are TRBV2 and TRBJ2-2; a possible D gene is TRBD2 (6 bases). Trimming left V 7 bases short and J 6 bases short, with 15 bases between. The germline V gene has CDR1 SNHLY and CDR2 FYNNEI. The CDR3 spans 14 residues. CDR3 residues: CASTRDSVSGELFF. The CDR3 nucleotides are TGTGCCAGCACCCGGGACTCCGTATCCGGGGAGCTGTTTTTT.

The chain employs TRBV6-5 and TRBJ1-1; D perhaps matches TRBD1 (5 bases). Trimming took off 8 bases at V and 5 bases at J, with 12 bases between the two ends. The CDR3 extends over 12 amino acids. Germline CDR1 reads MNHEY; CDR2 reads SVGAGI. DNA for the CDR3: TGTGCCAGCGACGGGGGAGGGACTGAAGCTTTCTTT. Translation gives CASDGGGTEAFF.

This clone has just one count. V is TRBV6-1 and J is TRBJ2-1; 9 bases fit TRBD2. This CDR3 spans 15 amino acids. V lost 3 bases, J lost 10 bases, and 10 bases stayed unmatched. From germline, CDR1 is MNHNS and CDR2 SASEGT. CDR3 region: CASSELAGALQEQFF. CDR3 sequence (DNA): TGTGCCAGCAGTGAGTTAGCGGGAGCCCTACAGGAGCAGTTCTTC.

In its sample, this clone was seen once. CDR3 nucleotide sequence: TGTGCCAGTAGTGCCACGACAGGATCACCCCTCCACTTT. Amino acid sequence: CASSATTGSPLHF. The chain joins TRBV19 to TRBJ1-6, with a tentative D call TRBD1 (6 bases). With 5 bases removed from V and 10 bases from J, the gap between germline ends came to 12 bases. The CDR3 loop spans 13 amino acids. Germline CDR1 and CDR2: LNHDA and SQIVND (reference sequence). The full variable domain, with the rest looked up from reference TRBV19 and TRBJ1-6, is DGGITQSPKYLFRKEGQNVTLSCEQNLNHDAMYWYRQDPGQGLRLIYYSQIVNDFQKGDIAEGYSVSREKKESFPLTVTSAQKNPTAFYLCASSATTGSPLHFGNGTRLTVT.

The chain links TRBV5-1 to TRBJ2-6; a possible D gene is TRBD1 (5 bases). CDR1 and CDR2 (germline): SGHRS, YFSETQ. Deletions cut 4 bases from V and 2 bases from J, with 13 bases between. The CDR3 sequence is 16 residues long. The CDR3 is CASSVPAGTGANVLTF. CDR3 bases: TGCGCCAGCAGCGTCCCTGCAGGGACTGGGGCCAACGTCCTGACTTTC.

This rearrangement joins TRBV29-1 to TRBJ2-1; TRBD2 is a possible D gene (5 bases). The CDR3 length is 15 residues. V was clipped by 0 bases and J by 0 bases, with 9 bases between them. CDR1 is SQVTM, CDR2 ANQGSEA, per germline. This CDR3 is CSVEDLGSSYNEQFF. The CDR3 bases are TGCAGCGTTGAAGACTTGGGGAGCTCCTACAATGAGCAGTTCTTC.

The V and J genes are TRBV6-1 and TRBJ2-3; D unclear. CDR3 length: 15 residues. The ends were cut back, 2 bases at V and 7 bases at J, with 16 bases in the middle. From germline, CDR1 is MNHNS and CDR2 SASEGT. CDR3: CASSEKGGGLNTQYF. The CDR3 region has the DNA TGTGCCAGCAGTGAAAAGGGTGGTGGTTTAAATACGCAGTATTTT.

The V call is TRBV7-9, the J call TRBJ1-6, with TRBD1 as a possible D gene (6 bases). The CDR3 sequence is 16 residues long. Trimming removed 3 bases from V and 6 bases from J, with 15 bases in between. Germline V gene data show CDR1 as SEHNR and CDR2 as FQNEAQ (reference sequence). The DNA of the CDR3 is TGTGCCAGCAGCTTTCCCGAAGGGGGTGGTAATTCACCCCTCCACTTT. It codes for CASSFPEGGGNSPLHF.

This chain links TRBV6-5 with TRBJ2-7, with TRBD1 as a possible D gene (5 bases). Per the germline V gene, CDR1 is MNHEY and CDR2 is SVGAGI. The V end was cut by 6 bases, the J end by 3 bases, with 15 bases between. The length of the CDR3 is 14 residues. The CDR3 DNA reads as TGTGCCAGCAGACGAGATACGACAGTCTACGAGCAGTACTTC. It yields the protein CASRRDTTVYEQYF.